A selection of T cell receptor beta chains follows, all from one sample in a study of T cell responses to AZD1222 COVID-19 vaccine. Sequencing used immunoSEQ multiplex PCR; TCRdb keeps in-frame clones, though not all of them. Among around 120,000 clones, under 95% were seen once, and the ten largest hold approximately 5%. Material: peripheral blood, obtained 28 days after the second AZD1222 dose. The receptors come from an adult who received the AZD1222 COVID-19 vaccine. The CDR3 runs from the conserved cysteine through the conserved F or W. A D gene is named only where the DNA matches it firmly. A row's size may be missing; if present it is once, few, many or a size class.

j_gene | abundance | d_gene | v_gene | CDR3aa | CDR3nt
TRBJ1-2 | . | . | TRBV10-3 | CAISESSRANYGYTF | TGTGCCATCAGTGAGTCGTCCAGGGCGAACTATGGCTACACCTTC
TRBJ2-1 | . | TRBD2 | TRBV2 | CASSWTSGSDEQFF | TGTGCCAGCAGTTGGACTAGCGGGAGCGATGAGCAGTTCTTC
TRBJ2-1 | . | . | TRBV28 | CASSLPQGEQFF | TGTGCCAGCAGTTTACCGCAAGGTGAGCAGTTCTTC
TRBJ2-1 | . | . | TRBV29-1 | CSVDANEQFF | TGCAGCGTTGATGCCAATGAGCAGTTCTTC
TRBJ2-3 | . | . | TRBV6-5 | CASRFKGFTDTQYF | TGTGCCAGCAGATTTAAGGGGTTCACAGATACGCAGTATTTT
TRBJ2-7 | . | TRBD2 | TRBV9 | CASSATGLAGYEQYF | TGTGCCAGCAGCGCCACGGGACTAGCGGGCTACGAGCAGTACTTC
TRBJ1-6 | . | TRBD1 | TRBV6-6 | CASSQTGTGNSPLHF | TGTGCCAGCAGTCAGACCGGGACAGGGAATTCACCCCTCCACTTT
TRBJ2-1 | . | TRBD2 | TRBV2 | CASRVLLAGSEQFF | TGTGCCAGCAGAGTCCTTCTAGCGGGGTCTGAGCAGTTCTTC
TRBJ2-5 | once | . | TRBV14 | CASSQRETQYF | TGTGCCAGCAGCCAAAGGGAGACCCAGTACTTC
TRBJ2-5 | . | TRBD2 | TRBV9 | CASSVLAGGLETQYF | TGTGCCAGCAGCGTGCTAGCGGGGGGCCTCGAGACCCAGTACTTC
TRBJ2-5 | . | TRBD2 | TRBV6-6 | CATRRAGDPPETQYF | TGTGCCACGAGACGGGCGGGAGATCCCCCAGAGACCCAGTACTTC
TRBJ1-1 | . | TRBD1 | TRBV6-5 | CASSTGGKNTEAFF | TGTGCCAGCAGTACAGGGGGAAAGAACACTGAAGCTTTCTTT
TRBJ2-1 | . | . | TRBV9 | CASSVGQWGEQFF | TGTGCCAGCAGCGTAGGGCAGTGGGGTGAGCAGTTCTTC
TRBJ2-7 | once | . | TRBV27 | CASSFRRSYEQYF | TGTGCCAGCAGTTTTCGACGATCCTACGAGCAGTACTTC
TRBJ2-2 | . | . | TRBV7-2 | CASSTPRRGPGGELFF | TGTGCCAGCAGCACCCCCAGGAGGGGGCCAGGCGGGGAGCTGTTTTTT
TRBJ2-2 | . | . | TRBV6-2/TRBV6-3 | CASSPMGGTGTGELFF | TGTGCCAGCAGTCCCATGGGCGGGACGGGGACCGGGGAGCTGTTTTTT
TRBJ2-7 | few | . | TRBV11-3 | CASSPTGNPYEQYF | TGTGCCAGCAGCCCAACAGGGAACCCCTACGAGCAGTACTTC
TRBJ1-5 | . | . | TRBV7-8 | CASSLGQGSNQPQHF | TGTGCCAGCAGCTTAGGCCAGGGAAGCAATCAGCCCCAGCATTTT
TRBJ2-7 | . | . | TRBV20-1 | CSASPAQVTYEQYF | TGCAGTGCTAGTCCCGCCCAAGTAACCTACGAGCAGTACTTC
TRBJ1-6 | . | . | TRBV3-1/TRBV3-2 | CASSRREFNSIPLHF | TGTGCCAGCAGCCGACGAGAGTTTAATAGTATACCCCTCCACTTT
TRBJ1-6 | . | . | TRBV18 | CASSSEKGRGDSPLHF | TGTGCCAGCTCATCTGAGAAGGGGCGAGGAGATTCACCCCTCCACTTT
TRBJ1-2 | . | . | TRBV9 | CASREEGGYGYTF | TGTGCCAGCAGGGAGGAGGGCGGATATGGCTACACCTTC
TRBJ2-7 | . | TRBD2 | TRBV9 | CASSPRARTSGGAYEQYF | TGTGCCAGCAGCCCCCGAGCCCGCACTAGCGGGGGCGCCTACGAGCAGTACTTC
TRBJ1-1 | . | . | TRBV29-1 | CSAQWNTEAFF | TGCAGCGCCCAGTGGAACACTGAAGCTTTCTTT
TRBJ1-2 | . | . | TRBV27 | CASSLSRGGTGYGYTF | TGTGCCAGCAGTTTATCCCGAGGAGGAACTGGCTATGGCTACACTTTC
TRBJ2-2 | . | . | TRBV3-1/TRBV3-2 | CASSQAGGFAGELFF | TGTGCCAGCAGCCAGGCCGGGGGCTTCGCCGGGGAGCTGTTTTTT
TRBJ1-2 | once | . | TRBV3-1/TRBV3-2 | CASSHLRGAHGYGYTF | TGTGCCAGCAGCCATTTGAGGGGGGCTCATGGCTATGGCTACACCTTC
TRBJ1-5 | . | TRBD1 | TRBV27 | CASSLLSGQTYSNQPQHF | TGTGCCAGCAGCCTACTCTCGGGACAGACATATAGCAATCAGCCCCAGCATTTT
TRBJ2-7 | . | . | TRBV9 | CASSSRVRGGREQYF | TGTGCCAGCAGCTCAAGGGTCCGCGGGGGCAGGGAGCAGTACTTC